One and the same sample provided the 9 T cell receptor beta chains below, sequenced in a study of blood T cell repertoires in COVID-19. TCRdb keeps only in-frame clones here, not all; method: immunoSEQ multiplex PCR. The table records about 150,000 clones, 70% to 90% of them present only once. The sequenced material came from peripheral blood. All receptors derive from a man aged 55 to 70 with COVID-19, enrolled during active disease.

Regarding this clone: An end of the junction does not agree with germline; a read error may underlie this. The gene calls are TRBV18 and TRBJ2-7; the match to TRBD1 covers 8 bases. The germline V gene has CDR1 KGHSH and CDR2 LQKENI. This CDR3 region has 15 residues. The CDR3 region has the DNA TGTGCCGGCTCACCGCAAACCGGGACAGGCGGCGAGCAGTACTTC. It translates to CAGSPQTGTGGEQYF.

The chain links TRBV7-3 to TRBJ2-3; 8 bases match TRBD2. Germline CDR1 and CDR2: SGHTA and FQGTGA. V lost 5 bases and J lost 1; bases outside the gene matches: 2. The CDR3 totals 14 residues. This chain's CDR3 is CASSISGGTDTQYF. For the CDR3, the DNA is TGTGCCAGCAGCATTAGCGGGGGCACAGATACGCAGTATTTT. Full variable domain (rest looked up from reference TRBV7-3 and TRBJ2-3): GAGVSQTPSNKVTEKGKYVELRCDPISGHTALYWYRQSLGQGPEFLIYFQGTGAADDSGLPNDRFFAVRPEGSVSTLKIQRTERGDSAVYLCASSISGGTDTQYFGPGTRLTVL.

J is TRBJ2-4 and V is TRBV2, with TRBD1 identical over 8 bases. CDR3 length: 14 amino acids. Germline values: CDR1 SNHLY, CDR2 FYNNEI. V lost 5 bases, J lost 7 bases, and 7 bases stayed unmatched. CDR3 residues: CASSLRTGPNIQYF. DNA of the CDR3: TGTGCCAGCAGTTTACGGACAGGGCCGAACATTCAGTACTTC.

In this sample, this clone turned up once. This rearrangement joins TRBV19 to TRBJ1-5, with a tentative D call TRBD1 (6 bases). CDR3 length: 16 amino acids. CDR1 LNHDA and CDR2 SQIVND come from the germline V gene (reference sequence). The V end was cut by 2 bases, the J end by 2 bases, with 13 bases between. The CDR3 sequence: CASSIPGAVRNQPQHF. Written as DNA, the CDR3 is TGTGCCAGTAGTATACCAGGGGCTGTACGCAATCAGCCCCAGCATTTT.

This sequence joins TRBV19 and TRBJ1-1, with unresolved D. CDR1 and CDR2 (germline): LNHDA, SQIVND (reference sequence). The CDR3 covers 13 residues. V was pared by 9 bases and J by 0 bases, with 11 bases between. The CDR3 sequence is CASNGQMNTEAFF. The CDR3 DNA is TGTGCCAGCAATGGGCAGATGAACACTGAAGCTTTCTTT.

V is TRBV19 and J is TRBJ1-6, with D possibly being TRBD1 (6 bases). The germline gives CDR1 LNHDA, CDR2 SQIVND (reference sequence). The V gene lost 5 bases and the J gene lost 8 bases, with 16 bases spanning the gap. This CDR3 is built from 15 residues. The CDR3 nucleotides are TGTGCCAGTAGTTTATCTACAGGGTCTGATTCACCCCTCCACTTT. Protein product: CASSLSTGSDSPLHF.

There are a few counts of this clone. V usage is TRBV19 and J usage is TRBJ1-5; TRBD1 matches 7 bases. The CDR3 totals 17 residues. J gave up 6 bases and V 1 base, and 12 bases lay outside the gene matches. Per the germline V gene, CDR1 is LNHDA and CDR2 is SQIVND (reference sequence). In DNA, the CDR3 is TGTGCCAGTAGTATAGGCCGGGAAGGGGGCTTGACTCAGCCCCAGCATTTT. Translating it yields CASSIGREGGLTQPQHF.

The gene calls are TRBV3-1 (or the pseudogene TRBV3-2) and TRBJ2-2; 8 nucleotides line up with TRBD1. The J segment lost 6 bases and the V segment lost 3 bases, leaving 6 bases of the junction unmatched. CDR1 and CDR2 from the germline V gene are LGHDT and YNNKEL (reference sequence). There are 15 residues in the CDR3. The CDR3 DNA reads as TGTGCCAGCAGCCAGGGGACAGGAGCTCCCGGGGAGCTGTTTTTT. It specifies CASSQGTGAPGELFF.

This chain uses TRBV19 with TRBJ2-1; 10 bases are a match to TRBD2. Trimming cost V 1 base and J 5 bases; bases outside gene matches: 8. From germline, CDR1 is LNHDA and CDR2 SQIVND (reference sequence). The CDR3 is made up of 17 amino acids. The CDR3 nucleotides are TGTGCCAGTAGTATAGCTCGACCCCTAGCGGGAGACAATGAGCAGTTCTTC. Residues: CASSIARPLAGDNEQFF.